This entry lists 10 T cell receptor beta chains sequenced from one sample in a study of T cell responses to AZD1222 COVID-19 vaccine. Libraries were prepared by immunoSEQ multiplex PCR; TCRdb keeps only in-frame clonotypes and omits some of them. The sample lists approximately 160,000 clones, approximately 89% occurring once. The starting material was peripheral blood, obtained on day 0 of AZD1222 vaccination. These receptors all come from an adult in good health.

The rearrangement uses TRBV5-1 and TRBJ2-7, with TRBD1 matching over 10 bases. The length of the CDR3 is 15 residues. Germline CDR1 reads SGHRS; CDR2 reads YFSETQ. The V and J ends lost 0 bases and 4 bases, in that order; junction bases with no gene match: 4. CDR3 bases: TGCGCCAGCAGCTTGGATGGGACAGGGGTTTACGAGCAGTACTTC. This sequence encodes CASSLDGTGVYEQYF.

The J gene is TRBJ2-4, the V gene TRBV20-1; D uncertain. This CDR3 comprises 11 residues. The V and J ends lost 0 bases and 8 bases respectively, with 5 bases between them. Germline V gene lookup returns CDR1 DFQATT and CDR2 SNEGSKA (reference sequence). CDR3 bases: TGCAGTGCTAGAGATGGGTACATTCAGTACTTC. Translated: CSARDGYIQYF.

The chain carries TRBV24-1 and TRBJ2-7, with TRBD1 matching 7 bases. CDR3 length equals 9 residues. The germline gives CDR1 KGHDR, CDR2 SFDVKD. In DNA form, the CDR3 reads TGTGCCACCAACGGGGACAGCCGGGTC. It encodes CATNGDSRV.

This chain links TRBV4-3 with TRBJ2-1; D call uncertain. This CDR3 comprises 14 residues. V dropped 4 bases and J dropped 12 bases, with 19 bases sitting between them. The germline CDR1 and CDR2 sequences are LGHNA and YSLEER. Here the CDR3 DNA reads TGCGCCAGCAGCCCTAGACTTTTGGCCTTCGGGCAGTTCTTC. Protein sequence: CASSPRLLAFGQFF.

The chain is built from TRBV10-2 and TRBJ2-3; D may be TRBD2 (5 bases). Trimming took 6 bases from V and 1 from J, leaving 14 bases between them. The length of the CDR3 is 15 residues. Per the germline V gene, CDR1 is WSHSY and CDR2 is SAAADI. This CDR3 is CASSALARRTDTQYF. The CDR3 nucleotides read TGCGCCAGCAGCGCTTTAGCGCGCCGCACAGATACGCAGTATTTT.

A single count supports this clone. V usage is TRBV19 and J usage is TRBJ1-2; tentative D call: TRBD1 (6 bases). The CDR3 spans 13 residues. Germline V gene sequence: CDR1 LNHDA, CDR2 SQIVND (reference sequence). Trimming left V 5 bases short and J 8 bases short, with 15 bases between. CDR3 in DNA: TGTGCCAGTAGTCCGTTGAGGCAGGGGGGCTACACCTTC. Translating it yields CASSPLRQGGYTF.

This rearrangement joins TRBV19 to TRBJ2-3, with a possible D match to TRBD2 (6 bases). CDR1 is LNHDA, CDR2 SQIVND, per germline (reference sequence). CDR3 size: 19 residues. Trimming shortened V by 0 bases and J by 2 bases, and 21 bases separated the two germline ends. DNA for the CDR3: TGTGCCAGTAGTATAGATCGCCTCGGGAGAGGGAGAGACACAGATACGCAGTATTTT. Amino acid sequence: CASSIDRLGRGRDTDTQYF.

V usage is TRBV6-2 or TRBV6-3 and J usage is TRBJ1-2; D perhaps matches TRBD1 (5 bases). Germline V lookup: CDR1 MNHEY, CDR2 SVGEGT. The CDR3 loop spans 14 amino acids. The V end was cut by 3 bases, the J end by 5 bases, with 13 bases between. CDR3 nucleotide sequence: TGTGCCAGCAGTTATCGGGGGGAAGTTTATGGCTACACCTTC. It yields the protein CASSYRGEVYGYTF.

This chain joins TRBV5-1 and TRBJ2-1; D call uncertain. Trimming cost V 0 bases and J 0 bases, with 10 bases left between them. Germline V gene lookup returns CDR1 SGHRS and CDR2 YFSETQ. This CDR3 spans 16 amino acids. In DNA form, the CDR3 reads TGCGCCAGCAGCTTGGTTTCCGGGTACTCCTACAATGAGCAGTTCTTC. It is translated as CASSLVSGYSYNEQFF. The full variable domain, completed using reference TRBV5-1 and TRBJ2-1, is KAGVTQTPRYLIKTRGQQVTLSCSPISGHRSVSWYQQTPGQGLQFLFEYFSETQRNKGNFPGRFSGRQFSNSRSEMNVSTLELGDSALYLCASSLVSGYSYNEQFFGPGTRLTVL.

The V call is TRBV20-1, the J call TRBJ2-5; D is possibly TRBD2 (6 bases). The length of the CDR3 is 12 residues. The V end was cut by 3 bases, the J end by 5 bases, with 10 bases between. The germline V gene encodes CDR1 DFQATT and CDR2 SNEGSKA (reference sequence). The CDR3 DNA reads as TGCAGTGCTAGTTATGGGGGGGAGACCCAGTACTTC. Its protein is CSASYGGETQYF.